The subject of this entry is one TCR beta chain. The germline gives CDR1 SGHTA, CDR2 FQGTGA. V lost 1 base and J lost 4, with 19 bases in between. This CDR3 is built from 17 residues. The record originates from a study of blood T cell repertoires in COVID-19. The overall study: Samples representing acute and convalescent COVID-19 were sourced from the United States, Italy and Spain.

The repertoire was sequenced with immunoSEQ multiplex PCR; TCRdb's copy has only in-frame clones and lacks some. The table shows some 300,000 clones, with around 90% occurring only once. Two negative PCRs, clearance, or symptom resolution had been documented for recovered Cohort 3 donors. The sequencing input was PBMCs or T cells enriched from blood (not recorded which). The rearrangement joins TRBV7-3 to TRBJ1-1, with a weak D call TRBD1 (5 bases). The TCR originated in a woman in her twenties or thirties who had recovered from COVID-19. CDR3 bases: TGTGCCAGCAGCTTAATAACGTCGGTGACAGTCCTCACTGAAGCTTTCTTT. Translation gives CASSLITSVTVLTEAFF.